The T cell receptor beta chain under discussion was sequenced for a study of response to subunit inactivated influenza vaccine. Germline trimming cut 3 bases from V and 2 bases from J; bases unmatched to any gene: 6. Germline values: CDR1 SEHNR, CDR2 FQNEAQ (reference sequence). The CDR3 extends over 15 amino acids. In regard to this clonotype: What it binds is unknown.

Whole-study results and caveats: Only a handful of new T cells, the authors suggested, are recruited with each seasonal influenza vaccination.

TCRdb redid the calling of the RT-PCR reads with MiXCR, one entry per CDR3 protein. The data contain more than 450,000 distinct CDR3 sequences, 11% of them singletons. The sample also formed part of further work on T cells expressing NK-cell markers. From that study: For TCR beta, cDNA was produced by 5'RACE template switching with UMIs. There were seven HCMV-seropositive donors and one seronegative donor among the eight sequenced. A handful of donors showed these clonotypes also leading the CD3+CD56-NKG2C+ fraction.

The V call is TRBV7-9, the J call TRBJ1-2, with TRBD1 matching 7 bases. This receptor was obtained from a man aged 45-65 years who received an inactivated influenza vaccine. The specimen was PBMCs from blood, collected on the day of vaccination. CDR3 loop: CASSLVTTGNYGYTF. CDR3 in DNA: TGTGCCAGCAGCTTGGTTACGACAGGGAACTATGGCTACACCTTC.